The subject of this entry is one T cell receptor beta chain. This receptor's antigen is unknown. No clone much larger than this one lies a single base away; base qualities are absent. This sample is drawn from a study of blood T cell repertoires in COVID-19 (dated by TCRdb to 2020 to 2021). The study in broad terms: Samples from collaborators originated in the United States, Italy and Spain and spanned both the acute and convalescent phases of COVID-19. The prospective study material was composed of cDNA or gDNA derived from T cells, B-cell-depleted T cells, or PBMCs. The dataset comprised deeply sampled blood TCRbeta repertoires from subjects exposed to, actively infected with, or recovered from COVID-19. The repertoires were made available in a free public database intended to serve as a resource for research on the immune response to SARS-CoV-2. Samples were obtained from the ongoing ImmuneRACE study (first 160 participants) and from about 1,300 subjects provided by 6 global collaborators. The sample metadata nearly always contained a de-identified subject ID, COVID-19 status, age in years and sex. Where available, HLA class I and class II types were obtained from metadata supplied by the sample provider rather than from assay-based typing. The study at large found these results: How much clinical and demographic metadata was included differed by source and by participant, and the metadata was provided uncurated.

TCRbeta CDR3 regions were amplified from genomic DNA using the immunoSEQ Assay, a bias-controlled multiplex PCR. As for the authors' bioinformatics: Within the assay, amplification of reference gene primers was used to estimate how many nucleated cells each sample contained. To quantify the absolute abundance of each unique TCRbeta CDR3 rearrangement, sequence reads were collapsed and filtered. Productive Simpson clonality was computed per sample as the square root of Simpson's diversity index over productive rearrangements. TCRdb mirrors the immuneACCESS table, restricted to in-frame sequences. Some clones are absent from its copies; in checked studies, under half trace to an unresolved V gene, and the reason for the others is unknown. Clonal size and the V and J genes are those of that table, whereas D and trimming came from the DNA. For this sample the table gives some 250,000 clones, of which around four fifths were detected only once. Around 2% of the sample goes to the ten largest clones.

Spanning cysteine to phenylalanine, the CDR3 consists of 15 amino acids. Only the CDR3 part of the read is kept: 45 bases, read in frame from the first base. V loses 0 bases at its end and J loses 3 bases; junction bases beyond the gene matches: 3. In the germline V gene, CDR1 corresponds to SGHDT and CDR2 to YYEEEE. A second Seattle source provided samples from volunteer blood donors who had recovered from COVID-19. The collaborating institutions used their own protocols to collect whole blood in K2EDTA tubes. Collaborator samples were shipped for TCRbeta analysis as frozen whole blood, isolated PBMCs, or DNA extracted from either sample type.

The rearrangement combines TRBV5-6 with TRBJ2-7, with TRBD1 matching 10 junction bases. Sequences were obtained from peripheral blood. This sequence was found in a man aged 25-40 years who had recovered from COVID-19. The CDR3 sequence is CASSLVGQGDYEQYF. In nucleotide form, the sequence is TGTGCCAGCAGCTTGGTCGGACAGGGGGACTACGAGCAGTACTTC.